These T cell receptor beta chains were read from a single sample in a study of T cell changes during pregnancy in multiple sclerosis. Method: immunoSEQ multiplex PCR; TCRdb's copy keeps in-frame clones and lacks some. The sample contains 55,000 or so clones, approximately 90% of which appear only once. Sequenced here: CD4+ T cells from peripheral blood mononuclear cells, sampled after pregnancy. The source of these receptors is a female donor in good health, enrolled as a control in a pregnancy study. CDR3s include the opening cysteine and the closing phenylalanine or tryptophan. D genes are given only for firm matches. For some rows the clone size is stated as once, few or many, or as a class when expanded; others skip it.

>TRBV30|NA|NA|TRBJ1-4
CAWSVRGRVGEKLFF
>TRBV29-1|TRBD1|NA|TRBJ1-2
CSVDRDRGTGGYTF
>TRBV5-1|TRBD2|once|TRBJ2-3
CASSLRVAGNTDTQYF
>TRBV28|NA|NA|TRBJ1-3
CAAGQLSGNTIYF
>TRBV9|NA|NA|TRBJ2-3
CASSVGSRTDTQYF
>TRBV19|TRBD2|few|TRBJ2-2
CASSIRGGVTGELFF
>TRBV6-4|NA|once|TRBJ1-5
CASSEAGGQPQHF
>TRBV29-1|TRBD2|NA|TRBJ2-3
CSARGGPTYSTDTQYF
>TRBV28|NA|NA|TRBJ1-3
CASSFTGTHSGNTIYF
>TRBV7-2|NA|NA|TRBJ1-3
CASSLEGTGNTIYF
>TRBV7-2|NA|NA|TRBJ2-7
CASSSGSDRRLYEQYF
>TRBV11-2|NA|NA|TRBJ2-3
CASSPGSRTDTQYF
>TRBV7-3|TRBD1|NA|TRBJ2-3
CASSFSSGQTQYF
>TRBV9|TRBD2|NA|TRBJ2-5
CASSVSNLAGHRGQETQYF
>TRBV4-3|NA|NA|TRBJ2-5
CASSQGGGVPETQYF
>TRBV4-1|NA|NA|TRBJ1-3
CASSRANSGNTIYF
>TRBV30|NA|NA|TRBJ1-5
CAWSPHSNQPQHF
>TRBV6-5|NA|NA|TRBJ1-1
CASSYQDSRSAFF
>TRBV7-3|NA|NA|TRBJ2-3
CASSLGGISTDTQYF
>TRBV7-9|TRBD1|NA|TRBJ1-1
CASSLSGGTEAFF
>TRBV9|NA|once|TRBJ2-5
CASSVAVDSLQETQYF
>TRBV18|TRBD1|once|TRBJ2-5
CASSPRGQEETQYF
>TRBV14|TRBD1|NA|TRBJ2-7
CASSQIQLRDRSSYEQYF
>TRBV7-3|NA|NA|TRBJ1-1
CASSLTPTGTNTEAFF
>TRBV7-2|NA|NA|TRBJ2-2
CASSLEGGRAGELFF
>TRBV5-4|TRBD1|once|TRBJ1-6
CASSLPGTVNSPLHF
>TRBV7-9|NA|NA|TRBJ1-1
CASSPPRAVNTEAFF
>TRBV2|NA|few|TRBJ1-5
CASSENSAGNQPQHF
>TRBV7-8|NA|NA|TRBJ1-6
CASSLMSGNSPLHF
>TRBV27|NA|NA|TRBJ1-2
CASSRDRGIRHYYGYTF
>TRBV7-2|TRBD1|NA|TRBJ1-1
CASSANRGNTEAFF
>TRBV5-6|NA|NA|TRBJ1-1
CASSLDWSQMNTEAFF
>TRBV18|TRBD1|NA|TRBJ1-5
CASSLTGDSNQPQHF
>TRBV7-6|NA|NA|TRBJ2-5
CASTGGARGETQYF
>TRBV6-5|NA|NA|TRBJ1-1
CASSSGYGEAFF
>TRBV30|NA|NA|TRBJ1-4
CAWSRSLKLFF
>TRBV5-1|NA|NA|TRBJ1-2
CASSLALDRSTYGYTF
>TRBV9|TRBD1|NA|TRBJ2-7
CASSVGTGNYEQYF
>TRBV6-1|TRBD2|NA|TRBJ2-7
CASRERGVYEQYF
>TRBV27|NA|NA|TRBJ1-4
CASGRPGEKLFF
>TRBV6-6|TRBD1|few|TRBJ1-2
CASSSDRSNYGYTF
>TRBV9|TRBD1|NA|TRBJ1-2
CASSVADRVGYGYTF
>TRBV7-2|TRBD1|NA|TRBJ2-1
CASSSDRGGEQFF
>TRBV4-1|TRBD2|NA|TRBJ2-7
CASSQVAGGSYEQYF
>TRBV19|TRBD1|once|TRBJ2-3
CASGTGVSTDTQYF
>TRBV7-2|TRBD1|few|TRBJ1-1
CASSYGQGSTEAFF
>TRBV19|TRBD1|NA|TRBJ1-3
CASTYGQGRSGNTIYF
>TRBV7-6|NA|NA|TRBJ2-7
CASSLLAQSYEQYF
>TRBV27|NA|NA|TRBJ1-4
CASSSFRPGGFEKLFF
>TRBV30|NA|NA|TRBJ2-1
CAWTPGAYNEQFF
>TRBV7-2|TRBD1|NA|TRBJ2-7
CASSFDGQALTYEQYF
>TRBV19|TRBD1|NA|TRBJ2-7
CASRPRDRPYEQYF
>TRBV7-8|NA|NA|TRBJ2-7
CASSPRNRDYEQYF
>TRBV7-2|NA|NA|TRBJ2-7
CASSSQGSAREQYF